The source of this T cell receptor beta chain is a study of patients and donors after allogeneic stem cell transplantation. Trimming took off 1 base at V and 2 bases at J, with 11 bases between the two ends. This CDR3 region has 15 residues. This clonotype has just a few counts. TCRdb re-analysed the RT-PCR reads in MiXCR, keeping a single row per CDR3 protein. The sample shows tens of thousands of distinct CDR3 sequences, roughly 48% of them seen only once. This TCR was recovered from a human donor who was either an allogeneic HSCT recipient or a stem cell or donor lymphocyte infusion donor (not recorded which). It is not recorded whose cells these are; they may come from a transplant donor. Sample: blood, either unsorted or a sorted T cell fraction (not recorded which). J is TRBJ1-2 and V is TRBV12-3 or TRBV12-4; tentative D call: TRBD1 (5 bases). Written as DNA, the CDR3 is TGTGCCAGCAGTTTAGTGTTAAGGGGAAACTATGGCTACACCTTC. This gives the protein CASSLVLRGNYGYTF.